The rows below give T cell receptor beta chains drawn from one sample of a study of shared clonotypes between healthy human individuals. The assay was immunoSEQ multiplex PCR, and TCRdb's table has in-frame clones only and misses some. Here the sample spans 2 million to 2.5 million clones, approximately 96% being singletons. The sample consisted of naive CD4+ T cells sorted from blood. The receptors stem from a young man in good health. Both conserved end residues are part of each CDR3. The D gene is left open where the match is weak. For some rows the clone size is stated as once, few or many, or as a class when expanded; others skip it.

V: TRBV30; size: -; D: -; J: TRBJ2-1; CDR3: CAWSVKGEGPSYNEQFF; DNA: TGTGCCTGGAGTGTAAAGGGGGAGGGCCCATCCTACAATGAGCAGTTCTTC
V: TRBV11-3; size: -; D: TRBD2; J: TRBJ2-3; CDR3: CASSLTSGGNTQYF; DNA: TGTGCCAGCAGCCTTACTAGCGGGGGGAATACGCAGTATTTT
V: TRBV7-9; size: -; D: -; J: TRBJ1-5; CDR3: CASSFEGNQPQHF; DNA: TGTGCCAGCAGCTTCGAGGGGAATCAGCCCCAGCATTTT
V: TRBV10-1; size: -; D: -; J: TRBJ1-6; CDR3: CASSENSPLHF; DNA: TGCGCCAGCAGCGAGAATTCACCCCTCCACTTT
V: TRBV30; size: once; D: -; J: TRBJ2-3; CDR3: CAWSMSDTQYF; DNA: TGTGCCTGGAGTATGTCAGATACGCAGTATTTT
V: TRBV19; size: -; D: -; J: TRBJ2-7; CDR3: CASSIVGGSLDEQYF; DNA: TGTGCCAGTAGTATAGTTGGGGGTTCCCTAGACGAGCAGTACTTC
V: TRBV12-2; size: few; D: -; J: TRBJ1-6; CDR3: CASRSSPLHF; DNA: TGTGCAAGTCGCTCGTCACCCCTCCACTTT
V: TRBV6-5; size: -; D: -; J: TRBJ1-2; CDR3: CASGQRTGYGYTF; DNA: TGTGCCAGTGGACAGCGGACGGGCTATGGCTACACCTTC
V: TRBV29-1; size: -; D: -; J: TRBJ2-1; CDR3: CSVYPNEQFF; DNA: TGCAGCGTTTACCCGAATGAGCAGTTCTTC
V: TRBV28; size: -; D: -; J: TRBJ1-5; CDR3: CASSPDGGGNQPQHF; DNA: TGTGCCAGCAGCCCCGACGGCGGAGGCAATCAGCCCCAGCATTTT
V: TRBV6-5; size: -; D: TRBD1; J: TRBJ1-5; CDR3: CASRSTGEGNQPQHF; DNA: TGTGCCAGCAGGTCCACAGGGGAAGGCAATCAGCCCCAGCATTTT
V: TRBV2; size: -; D: -; J: TRBJ1-4; CDR3: CASSDLGSTNEKLFF; DNA: TGTGCCAGCAGTGATCTAGGTTCGACTAATGAAAAACTGTTTTTT
V: TRBV5-1; size: -; D: -; J: TRBJ1-1; CDR3: CASSLLGPRIAEAFF; DNA: TGCGCCAGCAGCTTGCTAGGTCCCCGAATCGCCGAAGCTTTCTTT
V: TRBV10-3; size: -; D: -; J: TRBJ1-6; CDR3: CAISESGSDSPLHF; DNA: TGTGCCATCAGTGAGTCTGGTAGTGACTCACCCCTCCACTTT
V: TRBV5-1; size: -; D: TRBD1; J: TRBJ1-3; CDR3: CASTRGGTDDSGNTIYF; DNA: TGCGCCAGCACCCGCGGGGGGACAGATGACTCTGGAAACACCATATATTTT
V: TRBV2; size: -; D: TRBD2; J: TRBJ2-3; CDR3: CASSESGGRGDTQYF; DNA: TGTGCCAGCAGTGAGAGCGGGGGGCGAGGGGATACGCAGTATTTT
V: TRBV6-1; size: -; D: -; J: TRBJ1-5; CDR3: CASSEIRGNQPQHF; DNA: TGTGCCAGCAGTGAAATTAGGGGCAATCAGCCCCAGCATTTT
V: TRBV7-9; size: -; D: -; J: TRBJ2-2; CDR3: CASSLGRASATGELFF; DNA: TGTGCCAGCAGCTTAGGGCGGGCCTCGGCCACCGGGGAGCTGTTTTTT
V: TRBV5-6; size: -; D: -; J: TRBJ1-3; CDR3: CASSLGVIGNTIYF; DNA: TGTGCCAGCAGCTTGGGCGTAATAGGAAACACCATATATTTT
V: TRBV11-2; size: -; D: TRBD1; J: TRBJ2-5; CDR3: CASSSGTGGQETQYF; DNA: TGTGCCAGCAGCTCCGGGACAGGGGGCCAAGAGACCCAGTACTTC
V: TRBV6-5; size: -; D: TRBD2; J: TRBJ2-1; CDR3: CASSYQAGGQYEQFF; DNA: TGTGCCAGCAGTTACCAAGCGGGGGGGCAGTATGAGCAGTTCTTC
V: TRBV5-6; size: -; D: -; J: TRBJ1-3; CDR3: CASSPITSVSGNTIYF; DNA: TGTGCCAGCAGCCCCATCACCTCCGTCTCTGGAAACACCATATATTTT
V: TRBV30; size: -; D: -; J: TRBJ1-2; CDR3: CACSTGHGYTF; DNA: TGTGCCTGTAGTACGGGGCATGGCTACACCTTC
V: TRBV28; size: -; D: TRBD1; J: TRBJ1-2; CDR3: CAVKQGSYGYTF; DNA: TGTGCCGTCAAACAGGGGTCCTATGGCTACACCTTC
V: TRBV13; size: once; D: -; J: TRBJ2-5; CDR3: CASSLGLPSLQETQYF; DNA: TGTGCCAGCAGCTTAGGGCTACCCAGCCTCCAAGAGACCCAGTACTTC
V: TRBV6-1; size: -; D: -; J: TRBJ2-5; CDR3: CASRETQYF; DNA: TGTGCCAGCAGAGAGACCCAGTACTTC
V: TRBV28; size: -; D: TRBD1; J: TRBJ1-2; CDR3: CASSWGTQGAFNYGYTF; DNA: TGTGCCAGCAGTTGGGGGACTCAGGGGGCTTTTAACTATGGCTACACCTTC
V: TRBV5-1; size: -; D: -; J: TRBJ2-7; CDR3: CASSLISPSYEQYF; DNA: TGCGCCAGCAGCTTAATAAGTCCATCCTACGAGCAGTACTTC
V: TRBV28; size: -; D: -; J: TRBJ2-1; CDR3: CASSLAGRGYNEQFF; DNA: TGTGCCAGCAGTTTGGCGGGGAGGGGGTACAATGAGCAGTTCTTC
V: TRBV10-1; size: -; D: -; J: TRBJ2-2; CDR3: CASSETGLNTGELFF; DNA: TGCGCCAGCAGTGAAACGGGGCTGAACACCGGGGAGCTGTTTTTT
V: TRBV27; size: -; D: -; J: TRBJ2-1; CDR3: CASGVVSGYNEQFF; DNA: TGTGCCAGCGGAGTAGTTAGCGGCTACAATGAGCAGTTCTTC
V: TRBV7-2; size: -; D: -; J: TRBJ2-5; CDR3: CASRRTILFGETQYF; DNA: TGTGCCAGCAGGCGGACTATCCTGTTCGGGGAGACCCAGTACTTC
V: TRBV30; size: -; D: -; J: TRBJ2-3; CDR3: CAWSNADTQYF; DNA: TGTGCCTGGAGTAACGCAGATACGCAGTATTTT
V: TRBV10-1; size: few; D: -; J: TRBJ1-1; CDR3: CASSEGGRDTEAFF; DNA: TGCGCCAGCAGTGAAGGAGGACGAGACACTGAAGCTTTCTTT
V: TRBV11-2; size: -; D: TRBD2; J: TRBJ2-1; CDR3: CASSLGAGGYNEQFF; DNA: TGTGCCAGCAGCTTAGGAGCGGGGGGTTACAATGAGCAGTTCTTC
V: TRBV10-1; size: -; D: -; J: TRBJ2-7; CDR3: CASSGTDNYEQYF; DNA: TGCGCCAGCAGCGGGACGGACAACTACGAGCAGTACTTC
V: TRBV5-6; size: -; D: -; J: TRBJ2-2; CDR3: CASSFGLSVANTGELFF; DNA: TGTGCCAGCAGCTTCGGACTGAGCGTCGCGAACACCGGGGAGCTGTTTTTT
V: TRBV2; size: -; D: TRBD2; J: TRBJ2-7; CDR3: CASNNLGLAGEYEQYF; DNA: TGTGCCAGCAATAACTTAGGTCTAGCGGGAGAATACGAGCAGTACTTC
V: TRBV10-3; size: -; D: TRBD2; J: TRBJ2-1; CDR3: CAISGVSGGVSYNEQFF; DNA: TGTGCCATCAGTGGGGTTAGCGGGGGGGTCTCCTACAATGAGCAGTTCTTC